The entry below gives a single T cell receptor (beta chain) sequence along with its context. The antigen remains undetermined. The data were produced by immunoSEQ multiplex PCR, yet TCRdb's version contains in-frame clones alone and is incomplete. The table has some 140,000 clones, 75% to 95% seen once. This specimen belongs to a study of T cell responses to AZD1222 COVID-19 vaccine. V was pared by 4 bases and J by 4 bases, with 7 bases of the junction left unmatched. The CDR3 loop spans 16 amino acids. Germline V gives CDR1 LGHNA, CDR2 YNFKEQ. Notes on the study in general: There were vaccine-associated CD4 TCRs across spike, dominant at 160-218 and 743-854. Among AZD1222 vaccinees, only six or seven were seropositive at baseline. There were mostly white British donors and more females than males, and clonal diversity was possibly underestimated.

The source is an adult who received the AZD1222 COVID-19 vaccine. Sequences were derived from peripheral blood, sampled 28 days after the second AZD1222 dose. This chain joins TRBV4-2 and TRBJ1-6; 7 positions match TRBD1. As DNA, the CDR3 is TGTGCCAGCAGCCGGGACCGGGACAGATATAATTCACCCCTCCACTTT. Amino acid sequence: CASSRDRDRYNSPLHF.